Listed below are T cell receptor beta chains from one sample, sequenced in a study of patients and donors after allogeneic stem cell transplantation. TCRdb used MiXCR to reprocess the RT-PCR reads, holding one entry per CDR3 protein. Of approximately 200,000 distinct CDR3 sequences listed, 41% are singletons. Material for sequencing was blood, either unsorted or a sorted T cell fraction (not recorded which). The receptor source for this set is a human donor who was either an allogeneic HSCT recipient or a stem cell or donor lymphocyte infusion donor (not recorded which). It is not recorded whose cells these are; they may come from a transplant donor. Each CDR3 is given with its conserved first and last residue. The D gene is left open where the match is weak. For some rows the clone size is stated as once, few or many, or as a class when expanded; others skip it.

-	-	TRBV7-2	TRBJ2-3	TGTGCCAGCAGCTTGGGGGGAGGAGGCACAGATACGCAGTATTTT	CASSLGGGGTDTQYF
-	-	TRBV4-3	TRBJ1-2	TGCGCCAGCAGCCCCAGTAACCCCGTTTTACCAGGGCTGCCCTATGGCTACACCTTC	CASSPSNPVLPGLPYGYTF
-	-	TRBV27	TRBJ2-5	TGTGCCAGCAGTTTTCTAGGGGGAGACGAGACCCAGTACTTC	CASSFLGGDETQYF
TRBD1	once	TRBV20-1	TRBJ1-5	TGCAGTGCTAGATTAGGACAGGCGTCTCAGCCCCAGCATTTT	CSARLGQASQPQHF
-	-	TRBV12-5	TRBJ2-1	TGTGCTAGTGGTCACTTAGTGACGCCCAATGAGCAGTTCTTC	CASGHLVTPNEQFF
TRBD1	few	TRBV12-3/TRBV12-4	TRBJ1-1	TGTGCCAGCAGTTTAGTGAGGGGGCTGATGAACACTGAAGCTTTCTTT	CASSLVRGLMNTEAFF
-	-	TRBV5-1	TRBJ2-3	TGCGCCAGCAGCTACGGACTCCCAATCGCAGATACGCAGTATTTT	CASSYGLPIADTQYF
-	-	TRBV7-9	TRBJ2-2	TGTGCCAGCAGCCCCGACAGAGCCACCGGGGAGCTGTTTTTT	CASSPDRATGELFF
TRBD1	few	TRBV12-3/TRBV12-4	TRBJ1-1	TGTGCCAGCAGACAGGGGCCGAACACTGAAGCTTTCTTT	CASRQGPNTEAFF
TRBD2	once	TRBV15	TRBJ2-1	TGTGCCACCAACAGAAGGGACGGGGGGGCGTACAATGAGCAGTTCTTC	CATNRRDGGAYNEQFF
TRBD1	-	TRBV5-1	TRBJ2-5	TGCGCCAGCAGCCCGACAGGGCGCCAAGAGACCCAGTACTTC	CASSPTGRQETQYF
-	few	TRBV4-3	TRBJ1-1	TGCGCCAGCAGCCAAGGCGGCAGGGTAAACACTGAAGCTTTCTTT	CASSQGGRVNTEAFF
TRBD1	-	TRBV20-1	TRBJ1-2	TGCAGTGCTAGAGAGACAGGGGGTAACTATGGCTACACCTTC	CSARETGGNYGYTF
-	-	TRBV7-2	TRBJ1-6	TGTGCCAGCAGCTTAGAGGGGGGTGGCACCCTCCACTTT	CASSLEGGGTLHF